A selection of T cell receptor beta chains follows, all from one sample in a study of blood T cell repertoires in COVID-19. Clones were read by immunoSEQ multiplex PCR, and TCRdb kept only the in-frame ones, dropping some. The profile covers fewer than 600,000 clones, with about 88% appearing a single time and 0.8% to 0.9% taken by the ten largest. Sequencing was performed on peripheral blood. These receptor sequences come from a man aged 18 to 29 with COVID-19, enrolled during active disease. Both conserved end residues are part of each CDR3. The D gene is left open where the match is weak. Not all rows give a size; the values are once, few, many and, for expanded clones, a class.

cdr3_aa cdr3_nt v_call d_call j_call clone_size
CASSNPEFANTGELFF TGTGCCAGCAGTAACCCGGAGTTCGCGAACACCGGGGAGCTGTTTTTT TRBV6-6 NA TRBJ2-2 NA
CASSQGTGGYTF TGTGCCAGCAGCCAGGGTACGGGTGGCTACACCTTC TRBV2 NA TRBJ1-2 NA
CAISGTSGSYEQYF TGTGCCATCAGTGGGACTAGCGGGTCTTACGAGCAGTACTTC TRBV10-3 TRBD2 TRBJ2-7 NA
CASSFSFGGSYNEQFF TGTGCCAGCAGTTTCTCTTTTGGCGGCTCCTACAATGAGCAGTTCTTC TRBV27 NA TRBJ2-1 NA
CASSRTGRDSPLHF TGCGCCAGCTCAAGGACAGGCAGGGATTCACCCCTCCACTTT TRBV10-1 TRBD1 TRBJ1-6 NA
CASSTQGTLIRGNTEAFF TGCGCCAGCAGCACCCAGGGGACACTTATCCGGGGAAACACTGAAGCTTTCTTT TRBV5-1 NA TRBJ1-1 NA
CASSPVDRGYEQYF TGCGCCAGCAGCCCAGTCGACAGGGGATACGAGCAGTACTTC TRBV5-1 TRBD1 TRBJ2-7 NA
CASSAGTGTYEQYF TGCGCCAGCAGTGCCGGGACAGGAACCTACGAGCAGTACTTC TRBV10-1 TRBD1 TRBJ2-7 NA
CASSLEISSYEQYF TGTGCCAGCAGCTTGGAGATAAGCTCCTACGAGCAGTACTTC TRBV7-9 NA TRBJ2-7 NA
CASSIKGDSYEQYF TGTGCCAGCAGCATCAAAGGGGACTCCTACGAGCAGTACTTC TRBV5-4 NA TRBJ2-7 few
CASNLGDTSYEQYF TGTGCCAGCAACCTTGGTGACACATCCTACGAGCAGTACTTC TRBV7-9 NA TRBJ2-7 NA
CASSLDSGPSPLHF TGTGCCAGCAGCTTGGACAGCGGACCATCACCCCTCCACTTT TRBV5-6 NA TRBJ1-6 NA
CASSHGTALRAETQYF TGTGCCAGCTCCCACGGGACAGCCTTGAGGGCAGAGACCCAGTACTTC TRBV18 TRBD1 TRBJ2-5 NA
CASSTQTGGGQPQHF TGTGCCAGTAGTACCCAGACAGGGGGCGGGCAGCCCCAGCATTTT TRBV19 TRBD1 TRBJ1-5 NA
CSAAHFRGTYEQYF TGCAGCGCCGCCCACTTCCGGGGGACCTACGAGCAGTACTTC TRBV29-1 NA TRBJ2-7 NA
CASSPRRSKATGELFF TGTGCCAGCAGTCCGCGACGGAGTAAAGCTACCGGGGAGCTGTTTTTT TRBV2 NA TRBJ2-2 NA
CASSFVSSYNEQFF TGTGCCAGCAGCTTCGTGAGCTCCTACAATGAGCAGTTCTTC TRBV13 NA TRBJ2-1 once
CASSPGTTRNEQFF TGTGCCAGCAGCCCCGGGACTACACGCAATGAGCAGTTCTTC TRBV14 TRBD2 TRBJ2-1 once
CASSGEVAGELFF TGTGCCAGCAGCGGAGAAGTGGCCGGGGAGCTGTTTTTT TRBV7-9 NA TRBJ2-2 NA
CASKGQNYGYTF TGTGCCAGCAAAGGACAGAACTATGGCTACACCTTC TRBV11-2 NA TRBJ1-2 NA
CASSTGQNWANEKLFF TGTGCCAGCAGCACGGGACAGAATTGGGCTAATGAAAAACTGTTTTTT TRBV9 TRBD1 TRBJ1-4 NA
CASSRLGDTIYF TGTGCCAGCAGCCGTTTGGGAGACACCATATATTTT TRBV14 NA TRBJ1-3 NA
CASGLQSNGNQPQHF TGTGCTAGTGGTTTGCAGTCAAACGGCAATCAGCCCCAGCATTTT TRBV12-5 NA TRBJ1-5 once
CASSQGGDREAFF TGTGCCAGCAGTCAAGGTGGGGACAGGGAAGCTTTCTTT TRBV7-3 TRBD1 TRBJ1-1 NA
CASSLGSGTGELFF TGTGCCAGCAGCTTGGGATCGGGGACCGGGGAGCTGTTTTTT TRBV5-6 NA TRBJ2-2 NA
CASSLGADTQYF TGTGCCAGCAGCTTAGGGGCTGATACGCAGTATTTT TRBV7-6 NA TRBJ2-3 NA
CASSLRDRRADTQYF TGTGCCAGCAGCTTACGGGACAGGCGCGCAGATACGCAGTATTTT TRBV13 TRBD1 TRBJ2-3 NA
CASSYAGGRGYTF TGTGCCAGCAGCTACGCAGGGGGCCGGGGCTACACCTTC TRBV11-2 TRBD1 TRBJ1-2 NA
CASSKERKTKFF TGTGCCAGCAGCAAAGAAAGGAAGACAAAGTTCTTC TRBV21-1 NA TRBJ2-1 NA
CASSTGTASYEQYF TGTGCCAGCTCAACCGGGACAGCCTCCTACGAGCAGTACTTC TRBV18 TRBD1 TRBJ2-7 NA
CASSLSSGMREQYF TGTGCCAGCAGTTTATCTTCAGGGATGAGGGAGCAGTACTTC TRBV27 NA TRBJ2-7 NA
CASSLFGENTEAFF TGTGCCAGCAGTTTATTCGGGGAAAACACTGAAGCTTTCTTT TRBV27 NA TRBJ1-1 NA
CASSLGTGGQPQHF TGCGCCAGCAGCCTAGGGACAGGAGGACAGCCCCAGCATTTT TRBV4-1 TRBD1 TRBJ1-5 few
CASSQDRRDNSPLHF TGTGCCAGCAGCCAAGACCGCAGGGATAATTCACCCCTCCACTTT TRBV3-1/TRBV3-2 NA TRBJ1-6 NA
CASSPGSSGANVLTF TGCGCCAGCAGTCCAGGTTCCTCTGGGGCCAACGTCCTGACTTTC TRBV10-1 NA TRBJ2-6 NA
CASSSGLAGEAEQFF TGTGCCAGCAGCTCGGGACTAGCGGGAGAAGCTGAGCAGTTCTTC TRBV11-2 TRBD2 TRBJ2-1 NA
CASRLGGGDTQYF TGTGCCAGCCGACTAGGGGGGGGAGATACGCAGTATTTT TRBV2 NA TRBJ2-3 NA
CASSDYRDRYTEAFF TGTGCCAGCTCAGACTACCGGGACAGATACACTGAAGCTTTCTTT TRBV18 TRBD1 TRBJ1-1 NA
CAISADEDTENTGELFF TGTGCCATCAGTGCGGACGAGGACACGGAGAACACCGGGGAGCTGTTTTTT TRBV10-3 NA TRBJ2-2 NA
CASSSPGRADTEAFF TGTGCCAGTAGTAGCCCGGGGAGGGCGGACACTGAAGCTTTCTTT TRBV19 NA TRBJ1-1 NA
CASSFKRYTEAFF TGTGCCAGCAGTTTTAAGCGGTACACTGAAGCTTTCTTT TRBV27 NA TRBJ1-1 NA
CASSEDRVTDTQYF TGTGCCAGCAGTGAGGACAGGGTGACAGATACGCAGTATTTT TRBV6-1 TRBD1 TRBJ2-3 NA
CASSDGTGFDEQYF TGTGCCAGCAGCGATGGGACAGGATTCGACGAGCAGTACTTC TRBV3-1/TRBV3-2 TRBD1 TRBJ2-7 NA
CASSLGDHRGAEAFF TGTGCCAGCAGCTTAGGGGATCACAGGGGAGCTGAAGCTTTCTTT TRBV7-9 TRBD1 TRBJ1-1 NA
CASSLLSLVGANVLTF TGTGCCAGCAGCTTGCTTAGCTTGGTTGGGGCCAACGTCCTGACTTTC TRBV5-8 NA TRBJ2-6 few
CASSLAGDTEAFF TGTGCCAGCAGTTTAGCAGGGGATACTGAAGCTTTCTTT TRBV12-3/TRBV12-4 NA TRBJ1-1 once
CASSLAGEIGETQYF TGTGCCAGCAGCTTAGCGGGAGAGATAGGAGAGACCCAGTACTTC TRBV7-9 NA TRBJ2-5 NA
CASSLGLAVNEQFF TGTGCCAGCAGCTTGGGATTAGCGGTCAATGAGCAGTTCTTC TRBV5-4 NA TRBJ2-1 once
CASSHTGVYGYTF TGTGCCAGCAGCCATACAGGTGTCTATGGCTACACCTTC TRBV3-1/TRBV3-2 NA TRBJ1-2 NA
CASSLGDRTAEDLGGYTF TGTGCCAGCAGCTTAGGGGACAGGACCGCCGAGGATTTAGGTGGCTACACCTTC TRBV11-2 TRBD1 TRBJ1-2 NA
CASRGAPRGKGDEQFF TGTGCCAGCAGGGGAGCTCCCAGGGGGAAAGGCGATGAGCAGTTCTTC TRBV6-6 TRBD1 TRBJ2-1 NA
CASSQNRGGEAFF TGTGCCAGCAGCCAAAATAGGGGGGGTGAAGCTTTCTTT TRBV3-1/TRBV3-2 NA TRBJ1-1 NA
CASSVGSRFTDTQYF TGTGCCAGCAGCGTTGGGTCGCGGTTCACAGATACGCAGTATTTT TRBV9 NA TRBJ2-3 NA
CGACGSRGYNGQFF TGTGGCGCTTGCGGTTCGCGCGGGTACAATGGGCAGTTCTTC TRBV28 NA TRBJ2-1 NA
CASSLGGRTYEQYF TGTGCCAGCAGCTTGGGTGGGCGAACCTACGAGCAGTACTTC TRBV11-2 NA TRBJ2-7 NA
CASSHDGEVYEQYF TGTGCCAGCAGCCACGACGGGGAGGTCTACGAGCAGTACTTC TRBV4-2 NA TRBJ2-7 NA
CATTESGGTYEQYF TGTGCCACCACCGAGTCGGGAGGGACCTACGAGCAGTACTTC TRBV19 TRBD2 TRBJ2-7 few
CASSFRTGDEQFF TGTGCCAGCAGCTTCCGGACAGGGGATGAGCAGTTCTTC TRBV6-5 TRBD1 TRBJ2-1 NA
CASSRGQGLHNSPLHF TGCGCCAGCAGCCGTGGACAGGGGCTTCATAATTCACCCCTCCACTTT TRBV4-1 TRBD1 TRBJ1-6 NA
CASSLNPGPTGTGELFF TGTGCCAGCAGCTTAAACCCAGGGCCTACAGGGACCGGGGAGCTGTTTTTT TRBV7-9 NA TRBJ2-2 NA